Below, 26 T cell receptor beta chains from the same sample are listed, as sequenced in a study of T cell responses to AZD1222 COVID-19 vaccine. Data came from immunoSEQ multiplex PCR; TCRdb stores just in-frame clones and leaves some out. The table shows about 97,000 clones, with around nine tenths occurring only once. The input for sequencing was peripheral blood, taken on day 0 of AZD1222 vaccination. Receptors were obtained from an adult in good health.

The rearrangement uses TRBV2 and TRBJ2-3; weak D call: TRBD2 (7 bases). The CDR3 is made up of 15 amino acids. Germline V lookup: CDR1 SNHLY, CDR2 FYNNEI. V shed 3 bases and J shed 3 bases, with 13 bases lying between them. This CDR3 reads CASSDRRGLTDTQYF. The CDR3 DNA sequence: TGTGCCAGCAGTGATCGGCGGGGGCTAACAGATACGCAGTATTTT.

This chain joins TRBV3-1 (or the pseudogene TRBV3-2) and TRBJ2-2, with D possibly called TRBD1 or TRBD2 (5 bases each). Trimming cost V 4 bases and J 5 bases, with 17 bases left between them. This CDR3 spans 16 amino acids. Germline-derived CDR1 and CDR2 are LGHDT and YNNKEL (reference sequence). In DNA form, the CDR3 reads TGTGCCAGCAGCCCCACCCGGGGACGCAGGACCGGGGAGCTGTTTTTT. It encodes CASSPTRGRRTGELFF.

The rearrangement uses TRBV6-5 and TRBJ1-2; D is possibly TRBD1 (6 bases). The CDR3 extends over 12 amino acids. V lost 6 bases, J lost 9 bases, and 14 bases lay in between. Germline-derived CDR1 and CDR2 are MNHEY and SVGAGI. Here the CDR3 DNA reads TGTGCCAGCAGGTACAGGGAGGCGAGCTACACCTTC. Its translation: CASRYREASYTF.

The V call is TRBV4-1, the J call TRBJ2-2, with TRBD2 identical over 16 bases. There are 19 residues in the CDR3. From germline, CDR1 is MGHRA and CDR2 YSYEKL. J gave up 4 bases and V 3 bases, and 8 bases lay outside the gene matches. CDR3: CASSHPGLAGGPGTGELFF. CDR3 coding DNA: TGCGCCAGCAGCCACCCGGGACTAGCGGGGGGGCCTGGCACCGGGGAGCTGTTTTTT.

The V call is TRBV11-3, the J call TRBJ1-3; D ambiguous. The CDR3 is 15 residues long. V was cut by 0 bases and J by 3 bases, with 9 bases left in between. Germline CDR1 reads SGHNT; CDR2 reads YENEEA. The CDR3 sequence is CASSLDGGIGNTIYF. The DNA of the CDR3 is TGTGCCAGCAGCTTAGACGGTGGGATTGGAAACACCATATATTTT.

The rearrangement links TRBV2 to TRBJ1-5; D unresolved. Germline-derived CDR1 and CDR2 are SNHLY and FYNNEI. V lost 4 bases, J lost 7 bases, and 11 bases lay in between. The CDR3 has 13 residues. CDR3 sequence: CASSGGSRQPQHF. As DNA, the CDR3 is TGTGCCAGCAGTGGGGGTAGCAGACAGCCCCAGCATTTT.

CDR3 sequence: CASSFGGTGISPLHF. The CDR3 bases are TGTGCCAGCAGTTTCGGTGGGACAGGGATTTCACCCCTCCACTTT. The gene calls are TRBV28 and TRBJ1-6; 9 bases are a match to TRBD1. The V gene's germline CDR1 is MDHEN and CDR2 SYDVKM. J gave up 9 bases and V 3 bases, and 6 bases lay outside the gene matches. This CDR3 region has 15 residues.

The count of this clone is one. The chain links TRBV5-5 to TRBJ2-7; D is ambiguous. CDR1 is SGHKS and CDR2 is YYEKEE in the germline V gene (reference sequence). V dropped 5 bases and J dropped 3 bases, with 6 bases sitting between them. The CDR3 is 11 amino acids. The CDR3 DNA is TGTGCCAGCAGTATGGGCTACGAGCAGTACTTC. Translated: CASSMGYEQYF.

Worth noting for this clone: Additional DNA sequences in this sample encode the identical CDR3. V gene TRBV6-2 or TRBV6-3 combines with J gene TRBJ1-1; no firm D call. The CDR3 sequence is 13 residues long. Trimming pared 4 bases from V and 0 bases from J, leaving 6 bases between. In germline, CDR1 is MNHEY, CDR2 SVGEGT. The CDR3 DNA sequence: TGTGCCAGCAGTTCTACAGTGAACACTGAAGCTTTCTTT. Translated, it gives CASSSTVNTEAFF.

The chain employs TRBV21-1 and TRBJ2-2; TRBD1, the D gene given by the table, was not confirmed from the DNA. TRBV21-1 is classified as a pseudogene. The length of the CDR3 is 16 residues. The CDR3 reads CASSAPGQGGTGELFF. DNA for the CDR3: TGTGCCAGCAGCGCACCGGGACAGGGAGGAACCGGGGAGCTGTTTTTT.

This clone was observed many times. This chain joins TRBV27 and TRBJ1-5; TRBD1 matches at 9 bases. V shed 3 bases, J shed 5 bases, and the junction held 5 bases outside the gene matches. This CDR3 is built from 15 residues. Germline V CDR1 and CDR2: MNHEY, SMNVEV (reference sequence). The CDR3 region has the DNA TGTGCCAGCAGTTTCTCCGGGACAGGGTATCAGCCCCAGCATTTT. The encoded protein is CASSFSGTGYQPQHF.

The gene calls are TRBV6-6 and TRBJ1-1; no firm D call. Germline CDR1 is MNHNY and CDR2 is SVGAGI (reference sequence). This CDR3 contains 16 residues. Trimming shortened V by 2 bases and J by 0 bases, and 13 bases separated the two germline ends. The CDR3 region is CASSYMGGRVNTEAFF. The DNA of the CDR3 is TGTGCCAGCAGTTACATGGGCGGTCGGGTGAACACTGAAGCTTTCTTT.

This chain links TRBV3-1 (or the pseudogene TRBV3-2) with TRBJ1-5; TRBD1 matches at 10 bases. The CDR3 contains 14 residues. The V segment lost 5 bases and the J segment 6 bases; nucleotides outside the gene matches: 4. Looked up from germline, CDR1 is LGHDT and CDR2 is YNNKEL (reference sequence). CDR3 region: CASSSTGGVQPQHF. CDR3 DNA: TGTGCCAGCAGCTCGACAGGGGGCGTTCAGCCCCAGCATTTT.

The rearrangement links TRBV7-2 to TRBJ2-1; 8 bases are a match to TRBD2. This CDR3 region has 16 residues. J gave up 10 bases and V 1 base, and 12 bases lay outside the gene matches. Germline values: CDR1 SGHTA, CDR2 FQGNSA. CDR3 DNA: TGTGCCAGCAGCTTAGGGTACCGGGGGGGGTCCTTGGAGCAGTTCTTC. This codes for CASSLGYRGGSLEQFF.

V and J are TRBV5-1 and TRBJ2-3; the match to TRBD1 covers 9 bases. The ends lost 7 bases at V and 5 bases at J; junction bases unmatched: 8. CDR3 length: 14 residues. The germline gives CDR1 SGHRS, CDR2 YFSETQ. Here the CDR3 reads CASLLQGAGDTQYF. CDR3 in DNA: TGCGCCAGCCTCCTACAGGGGGCCGGAGATACGCAGTATTTT.

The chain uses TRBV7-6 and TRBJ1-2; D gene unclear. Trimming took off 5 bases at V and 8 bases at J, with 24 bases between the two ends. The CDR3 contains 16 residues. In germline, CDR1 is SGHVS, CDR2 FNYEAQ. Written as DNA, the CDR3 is TGTGCCAGCAGCCGCCTCGGCGATAGCCAAATGCGGGGCTACACCTTC. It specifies CASSRLGDSQMRGYTF.

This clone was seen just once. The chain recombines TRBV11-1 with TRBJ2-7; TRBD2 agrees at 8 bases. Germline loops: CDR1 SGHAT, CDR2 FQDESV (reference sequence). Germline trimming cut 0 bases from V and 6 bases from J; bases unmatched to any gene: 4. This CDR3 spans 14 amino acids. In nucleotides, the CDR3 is TGTGCCAGCAGCTTAGCGCGGGGGGCCAGCGAGCAGTACTTC. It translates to CASSLARGASEQYF.

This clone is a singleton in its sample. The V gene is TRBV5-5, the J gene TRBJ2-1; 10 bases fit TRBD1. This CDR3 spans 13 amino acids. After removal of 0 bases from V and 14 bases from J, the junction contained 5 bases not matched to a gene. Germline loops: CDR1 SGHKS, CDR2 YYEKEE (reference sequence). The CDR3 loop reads CASSLVTTGGEFF. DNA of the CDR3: TGTGCCAGCAGCTTGGTAACGACAGGGGGCGAGTTCTTC. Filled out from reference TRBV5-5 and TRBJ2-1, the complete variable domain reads DAGVTQSPTHLIKTRGQQVTLRCSPISGHKSVSWYQQVLGQGPQFIFQYYEKEERGRGNFPDRFSARQFPNYSSELNVNALLLGDSALYLCASSLVTTGGEFFGPGTRLTVL.

In DNA form, the CDR3 reads TGTGCCAGCAGCGGGACGGGAGGCGCTGGAAACACCATATATTTT. The encoded protein is CASSGTGGAGNTIYF. The chain uses TRBV5-5 and TRBJ1-3; a possible D gene is TRBD1 (5 bases). Germline CDR1 SGHKS, CDR2 YYEKEE (reference sequence). V was pared by 4 bases and J by 2 bases, with 13 bases between. The CDR3 contains 15 residues.

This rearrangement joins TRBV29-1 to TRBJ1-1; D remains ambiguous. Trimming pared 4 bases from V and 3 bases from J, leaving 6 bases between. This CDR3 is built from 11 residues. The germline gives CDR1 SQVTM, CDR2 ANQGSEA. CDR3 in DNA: TGCAGCGTTGCGCCGTACACTGAAGCTTTCTTT. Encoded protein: CSVAPYTEAFF.

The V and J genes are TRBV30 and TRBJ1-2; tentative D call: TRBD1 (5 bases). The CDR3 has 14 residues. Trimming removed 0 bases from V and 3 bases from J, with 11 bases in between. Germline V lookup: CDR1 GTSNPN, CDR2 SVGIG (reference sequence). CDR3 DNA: TGTGCCTGGAGTGTAGGGCAGGGCCACTATGGCTACACCTTC. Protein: CAWSVGQGHYGYTF.

This CDR3 is CASSLEVGKLNTEAFF. CDR3 DNA sequence: TGCGCCAGCAGCTTGGAGGTAGGGAAGCTTAACACTGAAGCTTTCTTT. This rearrangement joins TRBV5-1 to TRBJ1-1; D call uncertain. Trimming removed 0 bases at V and 2 bases at J, with 14 bases between. The CDR3 runs to 16 residues. CDR1 and CDR2 from the germline V gene are SGHRS and YFSETQ.

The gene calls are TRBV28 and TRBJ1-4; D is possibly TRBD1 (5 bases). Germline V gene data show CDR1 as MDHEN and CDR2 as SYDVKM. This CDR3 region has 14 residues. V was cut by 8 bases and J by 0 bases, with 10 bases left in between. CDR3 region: CASRWGATNEKLFF. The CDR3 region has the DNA TGTGCCAGCCGGTGGGGGGCAACTAATGAAAAACTGTTTTTT.

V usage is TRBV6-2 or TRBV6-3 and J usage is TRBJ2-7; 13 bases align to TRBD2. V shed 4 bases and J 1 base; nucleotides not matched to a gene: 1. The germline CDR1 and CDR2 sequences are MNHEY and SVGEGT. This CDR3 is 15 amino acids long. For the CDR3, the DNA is TGTGCCAGCAGTTTGACTAGCGGGGGGTCCTACGAGCAGTACTTC. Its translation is CASSLTSGGSYEQYF.

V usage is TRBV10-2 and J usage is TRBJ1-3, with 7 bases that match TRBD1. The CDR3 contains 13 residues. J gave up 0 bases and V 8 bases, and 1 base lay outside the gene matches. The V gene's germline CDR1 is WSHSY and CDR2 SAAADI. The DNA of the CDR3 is TGCGCCAGCCGACAGGGCTCTGGAAACACCATATATTTT. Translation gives CASRQGSGNTIYF.

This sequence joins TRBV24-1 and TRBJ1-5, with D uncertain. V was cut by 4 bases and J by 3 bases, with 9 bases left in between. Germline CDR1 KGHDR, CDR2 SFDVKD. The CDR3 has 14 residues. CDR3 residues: CATSEASHNQPQHF. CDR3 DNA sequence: TGTGCCACCAGTGAGGCCAGCCACAATCAGCCCCAGCATTTT.